Below, one TCR beta chain is given with its context. This specimen comes from a study of patients and donors after allogeneic stem cell transplantation. TCRdb redid the calling of the RT-PCR reads with MiXCR, one entry per CDR3 protein. The table includes 920,000 or so distinct CDR3 sequences, about a sixth detected once. Trimming removed 6 bases from V and 3 bases from J; junction bases left unmatched: 7. The germline CDR1 and CDR2 sequences are MNHNS and SASEGT. The CDR3 length is 16 residues. This TCR was recovered from a human donor who was either an allogeneic HSCT recipient or a stem cell or donor lymphocyte infusion donor (not recorded which). It is not recorded whose cells these are; they may come from a transplant donor. This sequence joins TRBV6-1 and TRBJ2-2; 10 bases line up with TRBD2. The specimen sequenced was blood, either unsorted or a sorted T cell fraction (not recorded which). The CDR3 DNA follows: TGTGCCAGCAGCCCGGGACTAGCGCATCACACCGGGGAGCTGTTTTTT. Translation: CASSPGLAHHTGELFF.